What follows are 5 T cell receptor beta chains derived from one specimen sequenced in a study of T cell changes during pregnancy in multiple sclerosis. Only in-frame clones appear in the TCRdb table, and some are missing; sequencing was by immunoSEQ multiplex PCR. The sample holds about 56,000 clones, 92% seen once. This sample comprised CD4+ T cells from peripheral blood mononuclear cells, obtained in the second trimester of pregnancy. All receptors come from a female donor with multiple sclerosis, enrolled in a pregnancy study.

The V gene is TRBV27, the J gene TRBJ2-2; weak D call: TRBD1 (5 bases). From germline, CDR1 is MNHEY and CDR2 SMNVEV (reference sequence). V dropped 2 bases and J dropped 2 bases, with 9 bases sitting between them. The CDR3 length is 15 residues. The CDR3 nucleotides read TGTGCCAGCAGTTTAGGCAGGGCTAACACCGGGGAGCTGTTTTTT. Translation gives CASSLGRANTGELFF.

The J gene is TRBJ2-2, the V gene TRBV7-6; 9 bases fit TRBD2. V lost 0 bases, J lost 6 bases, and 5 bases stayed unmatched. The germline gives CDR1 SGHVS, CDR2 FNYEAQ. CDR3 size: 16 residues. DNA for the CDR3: TGTGCCAGCAGCTTAGCGCTGACTAGCGGTTCCGGGGAGCTGTTTTTT. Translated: CASSLALTSGSGELFF.

The CDR3 nucleotides are TGTGCCAGCAGCTTAACGCCAGGGTATGAAAAACTGTTTTTT. As protein: CASSLTPGYEKLFF. V gene TRBV7-9 combines with J gene TRBJ1-4, with D possibly being TRBD1 (5 bases). Trimming left V 2 bases short and J 6 bases short, with 10 bases between. Germline values: CDR1 SEHNR, CDR2 FQNEAQ (reference sequence). The CDR3 has 14 residues.

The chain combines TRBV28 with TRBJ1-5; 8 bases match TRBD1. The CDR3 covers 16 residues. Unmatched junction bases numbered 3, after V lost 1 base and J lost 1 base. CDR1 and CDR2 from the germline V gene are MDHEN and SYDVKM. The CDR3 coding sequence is TGTGCCAGCAGTTTATTAGACAGGGGAAGCAATCAGCCCCAGCATTTT. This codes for CASSLLDRGSNQPQHF.

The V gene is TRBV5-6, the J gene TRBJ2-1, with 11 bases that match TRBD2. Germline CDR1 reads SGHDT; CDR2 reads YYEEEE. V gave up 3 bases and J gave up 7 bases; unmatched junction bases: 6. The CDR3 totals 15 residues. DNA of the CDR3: TGTGCCAGCAGCTCCCTTAGCGGGGGGGCTAATGAGCAGTTCTTC. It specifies CASSSLSGGANEQFF. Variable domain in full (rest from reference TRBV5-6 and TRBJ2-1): DAGVTQSPTHLIKTRGQQVTLRCSPKSGHDTVSWYQQALGQGPQFIFQYYEEEERQRGNFPDRFSGHQFPNYSSELNVNALLLGDSALYLCASSSLSGGANEQFFGPGTRLTVL.